The 22 T cell receptor beta chains below were found in one sample sequenced in a study of blood T cell repertoires in COVID-19. TCRdb's copy holds only in-frame clones and misses some; the assay was immunoSEQ multiplex PCR. Seen here are under 95,000 clones, roughly 89% observed once, and the top ten hold 5.4%. The sample taken for sequencing was peripheral blood. These receptors were collected from a man aged 55 to 70 with acute or convalescent COVID-19.

The V and J genes are TRBV28 and TRBJ2-7; possible D gene TRBD2, 7 bases. The germline V gene has CDR1 MDHEN and CDR2 SYDVKM. The length of the CDR3 is 12 residues. The CDR3 DNA sequence: TGTGCGTGGGGGGGCTTATCTTACGAGCAGTACTTC. This sequence encodes CAWGGLSYEQYF. Looking up the rest from reference TRBV28 and TRBJ2-7 gives the full variable domain: DVKVTQSSRYLVKRTGEKVFLECVQDMDHENMFWYRQDPGLGLRLIYFSYDVKMKEKGDIPEGYSVSREKKERFSLILESASTNQTSMYLCAWGGLSYEQYFGPGTRLTVT.

The rearrangement joins TRBV18 to TRBJ2-3, with 14 bases aligning to TRBD2. The V segment lost 6 bases and the J segment 6 bases; nucleotides outside the gene matches: 8. Germline lookup yields CDR1 KGHSH and CDR2 LQKENI. The CDR3 length is 16 residues. DNA for the CDR3: TGTGCCAGCTCTACGACTAGCGGGGGGGCAACTGATACGCAGTATTTT. Protein: CASSTTSGGATDTQYF.

The chain is built from TRBV7-8 and TRBJ2-4, with D possibly TRBD1 on 6 matching bases. The CDR3 consists of 18 residues. Germline assignment: CDR1 SGHVS and CDR2 FQNEAQ. Deletions cut 3 bases from V and 0 bases from J, with 18 bases between. Here the CDR3 reads CASSFSPRLQGAKNIQYF. In DNA, the CDR3 is TGTGCCAGCAGCTTCTCCCCCCGATTACAGGGAGCCAAAAACATTCAGTACTTC.

The J gene is TRBJ2-3, the V gene TRBV24-1; D might be TRBD2 (7 bases). V was trimmed by 3 bases and J by 5 bases, leaving 17 bases between them. Germline loops: CDR1 KGHDR, CDR2 SFDVKD. The length of the CDR3 is 16 residues. In nucleotides, the CDR3 is TGTGCCACCAGTGATCCGCGGGGCGGGGGCAGAGATACGCAGTATTTT. The encoded protein is CATSDPRGGGRDTQYF.

This chain connects TRBV13 to TRBJ1-2, with D maybe TRBD1 (5 bases). The V and J ends lost 7 bases and 8 bases respectively, with 26 bases between them. Germline loops: CDR1 PRHDT, CDR2 FYEKMQ (reference sequence). The CDR3 spans 16 residues. This CDR3 reads CASTQKGGPGFRGYTF. The CDR3 nucleotides are TGTGCCAGCACCCAAAAAGGCGGCCCAGGGTTCAGAGGCTACACCTTC.

The J gene is TRBJ1-5, the V gene TRBV6-2 or TRBV6-3, with D perhaps matching TRBD1 (5 bases). The CDR3 is 15 amino acids. Germline V gene data show CDR1 as MNHEY and CDR2 as SVGEGT. V gave up 5 bases and J gave up 2 bases, with 13 bases separating them. CDR3 nucleotides: TGTGCCAGCAGTAGTTCTGGGGGGGGCAATCAGCCCCAGCATTTT. The encoded protein is CASSSSGGGNQPQHF.

The gene calls are TRBV5-1 and TRBJ1-2; D possibly corresponds to TRBD1 (5 bases). Trimming took 0 bases from V and 6 from J, leaving 12 bases between them. The length of the CDR3 is 14 residues. Germline V CDR1 and CDR2: SGHRS, YFSETQ. The DNA for the CDR3 is TGCGCCAGCAGCTTGGTGGCCGCAGGGCATGGCTACACCTTC. Residues: CASSLVAAGHGYTF.

This clone was found once. This specimen includes other DNA sequences encoding the same CDR3. The V and J genes are TRBV18 and TRBJ2-7; 8 bases fit TRBD2. Germline CDR1 is KGHSH and CDR2 is LQKENI. After removal of 4 bases from V and 0 bases from J, the junction contained 2 bases not matched to a gene. CDR3 size: 14 residues. CDR3 protein: CASSLAGTSYEQYF. DNA of the CDR3: TGTGCCAGCTCACTAGCGGGGACCTCCTACGAGCAGTACTTC. Variable domain in full (rest from reference TRBV18 and TRBJ2-7): NAGVMQNPRHLVRRRGQEARLRCSPMKGHSHVYWYRQLPEEGLKFMVYLQKENIIDESGMPKERFSAEFPKEGPSILRIQQVVRGDSAAYFCASSLAGTSYEQYFGPGTRLTVT.

The chain joins TRBV27 to TRBJ1-2; D is unclear. With 6 bases removed from V and 4 bases from J, the gap between germline ends came to 12 bases. The CDR3 is 13 amino acids. The V gene's germline CDR1 is MNHEY and CDR2 SMNVEV (reference sequence). The CDR3, as DNA: TGTGCCAGCAGACCAATCCCCGGCTATGGCTACACCTTC. Its protein is CASRPIPGYGYTF.

This chain uses TRBV12-3 or TRBV12-4 with TRBJ1-2; no clear D. The CDR3 has 13 residues. Trimming cost V 2 bases and J 3 bases, with 7 bases left between them. The CDR3 reads CASSLSGDYGYTF. CDR3 nucleotides: TGTGCCAGCAGTTTATCGGGTGACTATGGCTACACCTTC.

This chain links TRBV30 with TRBJ2-7, with 11 bases aligning to TRBD1. Per the germline V gene, CDR1 is GTSNPN and CDR2 is SVGIG (reference sequence). This CDR3 spans 13 amino acids. J was trimmed by 10 bases and V by 5 bases; bases with no gene match: 10. The CDR3 is CAWHPGTGGTQYF. For the CDR3, the DNA is TGTGCCTGGCACCCCGGGACAGGGGGGACACAGTACTTC.

V and J are TRBV9 and TRBJ2-3, with 7 bases matching TRBD2. CDR1 is SGDLS and CDR2 is YYNGEE in the germline V gene. The CDR3 totals 16 residues. After removal of 4 bases from V and 1 base from J, the junction contained 9 bases not matched to a gene. The CDR3 reads CASSSRLSGGTDTQYF. The CDR3 DNA reads TGTGCCAGCAGCTCACGGTTGAGCGGGGGCACAGATACGCAGTATTTT.

The chain recombines TRBV21-1 with TRBJ2-1; the D segment call TRBD1 is taken from the table without a DNA check. TRBV21-1 is deemed a pseudogene. The CDR3 has 15 amino acids. CDR3 coding DNA: TGTGCCAGCAGCACAGGGACAGGGGAATACAATGAGCAGTTCTTC. Encoded protein: CASSTGTGEYNEQFF.

This CDR3 is CASSLLRGETNEKLFF. DNA for the CDR3: TGTGCCAGCAGCTTGTTAAGGGGTGAGACTAATGAAAAACTGTTTTTT. The rearrangement joins TRBV7-2 to TRBJ1-4; tentatively, D is TRBD1 (5 bases). The length of the CDR3 is 16 residues. In germline, CDR1 is SGHTA, CDR2 FQGNSA. Trimming took 3 bases from V and 2 from J, leaving 13 bases between them.

The chain combines TRBV6-6 with TRBJ1-1; 7 nucleotides line up with TRBD1. After removal of 2 bases from V and 7 bases from J, the junction contained 7 bases not matched to a gene. Germline V gene data show CDR1 as MNHNY and CDR2 as SVGAGI (reference sequence). This CDR3 spans 14 amino acids. The CDR3 DNA is TGTGCCAGCAGTTACGACAGGGCGTATTTTGAAGCTTTCTTT. Translating it yields CASSYDRAYFEAFF.

This chain connects TRBV28 to TRBJ1-1, with 10 bases lining up with TRBD1. CDR1 MDHEN and CDR2 SYDVKM come from the germline V gene. The CDR3 has 15 amino acids. The ends lost 10 bases at V and 1 base at J; junction bases unmatched: 9. Here the CDR3 reads CATIRDRGRNTEAFF. For the CDR3, the DNA is TGTGCCACCATTCGGGACAGGGGACGGAACACTGAAGCTTTCTTT.

The rearrangement links TRBV29-1 to TRBJ2-2, with a weak D call TRBD1 (6 bases). Germline CDR1 and CDR2: SQVTM and ANQGSEA. V was cut by 3 bases and J by 4 bases, with 9 bases left in between. There are 13 residues in the CDR3. The CDR3 DNA reads as TGCAGCGTTGAGGCAGGGGTCACCGGGGAGCTGTTTTTT. Protein product: CSVEAGVTGELFF.

This clone was recorded a few times. The V call is TRBV19, the J call TRBJ1-1, with D perhaps matching TRBD1 (6 bases). The CDR3 spans 16 residues. V gave up 10 bases and J gave up 1 base, with 22 bases separating them. CDR1 and CDR2 (germline): LNHDA, SQIVND (reference sequence). Here the CDR3 reads CATTTLPGEGNTEAFF. CDR3 nucleotides: TGTGCCACCACTACCCTTCCAGGGGAGGGGAACACTGAAGCTTTCTTT.

The V gene is TRBV10-1, the J gene TRBJ1-1, with D maybe TRBD1 (5 bases). Germline V lookup: CDR1 WNHNN, CDR2 SYGVQD (reference sequence). The length of the CDR3 is 13 residues. V lost 5 bases to trimming and J lost 4 bases, with 11 bases between them. CDR3: CASSKGTATEAFF. The CDR3 bases are TGCGCCAGCAGTAAAGGGACTGCCACTGAAGCTTTCTTT.

The chain recombines TRBV5-4 with TRBJ2-2; 8 bases fit TRBD2. This CDR3 has 16 amino acids. Trimming at V came to 4 bases and at J to 3 bases, leaving 8 bases not matched to a gene. CDR1 SGHNT and CDR2 YYREEE come from the germline V gene (reference sequence). CDR3 sequence: CASSPEPSGYTGELFF. The CDR3 coding sequence is TGTGCCAGCAGCCCGGAGCCTAGCGGGTACACCGGGGAGCTGTTTTTT.

The chain uses TRBV27 and TRBJ2-1; 8 bases map to TRBD1. V was pared by 6 bases and J by 2 bases, with 9 bases of the junction left unmatched. The CDR3 consists of 16 residues. Germline-derived CDR1 and CDR2 are MNHEY and SMNVEV (reference sequence). The CDR3 sequence: CASSPQGVPTYNEQFF. DNA for the CDR3: TGTGCCAGCAGCCCACAGGGGGTACCTACCTACAATGAGCAGTTCTTC.

In DNA, the CDR3 is TGTGCCAGTAGTATGGGTCTAGCGGGGGGTCGTGAGCAGTTCTTC. As protein: CASSMGLAGGREQFF. The chain recombines TRBV19 with TRBJ2-1; 11 nucleotides match TRBD2. There are 15 residues in the CDR3. The germline V gene has CDR1 LNHDA and CDR2 SQIVND (reference sequence). After removal of 3 bases from V and 9 bases from J, the junction contained 7 bases not matched to a gene.